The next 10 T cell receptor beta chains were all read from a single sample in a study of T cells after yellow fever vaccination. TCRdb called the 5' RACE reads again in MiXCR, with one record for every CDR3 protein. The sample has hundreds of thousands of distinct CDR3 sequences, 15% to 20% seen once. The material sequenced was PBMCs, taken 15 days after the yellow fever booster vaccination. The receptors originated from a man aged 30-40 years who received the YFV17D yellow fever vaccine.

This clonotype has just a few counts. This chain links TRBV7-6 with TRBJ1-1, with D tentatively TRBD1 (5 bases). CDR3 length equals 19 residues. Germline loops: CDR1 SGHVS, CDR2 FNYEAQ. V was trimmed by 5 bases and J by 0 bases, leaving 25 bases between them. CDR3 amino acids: CASSPSMPVDSFMNTEAFF. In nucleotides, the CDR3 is TGTGCCAGCAGCCCATCCATGCCTGTCGACAGTTTCATGAACACTGAAGCTTTCTTT. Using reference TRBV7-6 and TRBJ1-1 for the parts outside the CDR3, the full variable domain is GAGVSQSPRYKVTKRGQDVALRCDPISGHVSLYWYRQALGQGPEFLTYFNYEAQQDKSGLPNDRFSAERPEGSISTLTIQRTEQRDSAMYRCASSPSMPVDSFMNTEAFFGQGTRLTVV.

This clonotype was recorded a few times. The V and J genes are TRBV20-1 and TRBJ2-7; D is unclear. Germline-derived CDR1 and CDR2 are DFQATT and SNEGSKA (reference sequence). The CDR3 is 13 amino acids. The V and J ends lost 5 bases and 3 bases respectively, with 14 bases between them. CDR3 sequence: CSAGPSTNYEQYF. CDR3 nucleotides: TGCAGTGCTGGGCCCTCAACGAACTACGAGCAGTACTTC.

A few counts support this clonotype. CDR3 amino acids: CASSIYTGVAGELFF. The CDR3, as DNA: TGTGCCAGCAGCATATATACAGGGGTGGCCGGGGAGCTGTTTTTT. This sequence joins TRBV7-8 and TRBJ2-2, with 7 bases identical to TRBD1. J gave up 6 bases and V 5 bases, and 9 bases lay outside the gene matches. CDR3 length: 15 residues. The germline gives CDR1 SGHVS, CDR2 FQNEAQ.

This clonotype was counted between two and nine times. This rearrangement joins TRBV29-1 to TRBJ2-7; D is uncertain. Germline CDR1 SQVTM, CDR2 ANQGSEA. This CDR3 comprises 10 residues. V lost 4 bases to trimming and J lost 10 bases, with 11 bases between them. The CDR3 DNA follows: TGCAGCGTTGTAGCAGCGATCCAGTACTTC. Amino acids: CSVVAAIQYF.

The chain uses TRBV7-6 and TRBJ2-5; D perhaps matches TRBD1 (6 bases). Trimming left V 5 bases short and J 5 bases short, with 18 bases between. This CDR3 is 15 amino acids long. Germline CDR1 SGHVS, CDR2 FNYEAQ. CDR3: CASSRGTGKVETQYF. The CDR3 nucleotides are TGTGCCAGCAGCCGAGGAACAGGGAAGGTGGAGACCCAGTACTTC.

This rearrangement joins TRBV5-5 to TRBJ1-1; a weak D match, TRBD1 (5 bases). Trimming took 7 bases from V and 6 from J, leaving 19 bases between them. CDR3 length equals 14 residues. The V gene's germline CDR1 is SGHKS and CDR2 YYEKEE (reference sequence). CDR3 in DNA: TGTGCCAGCCAACCCCCCGGCGGGACCCCTGAAGCTTTCTTT. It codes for CASQPPGGTPEAFF.

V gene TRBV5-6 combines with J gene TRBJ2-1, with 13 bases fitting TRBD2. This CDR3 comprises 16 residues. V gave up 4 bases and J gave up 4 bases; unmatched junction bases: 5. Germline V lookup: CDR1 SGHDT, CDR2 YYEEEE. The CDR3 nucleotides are TGTGCCAGCAGCACAAGGACTAGCGGGAGTTACAATGAGCAGTTCTTC. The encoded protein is CASSTRTSGSYNEQFF. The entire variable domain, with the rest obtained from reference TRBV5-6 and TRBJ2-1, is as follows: DAGVTQSPTHLIKTRGQQVTLRCSPKSGHDTVSWYQQALGQGPQFIFQYYEEEERQRGNFPDRFSGHQFPNYSSELNVNALLLGDSALYLCASSTRTSGSYNEQFFGPGTRLTVL.

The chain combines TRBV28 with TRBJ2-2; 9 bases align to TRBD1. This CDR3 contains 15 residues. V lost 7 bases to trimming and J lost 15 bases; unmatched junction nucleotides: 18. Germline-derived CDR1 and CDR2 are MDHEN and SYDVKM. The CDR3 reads CASTTGTGRTGVLFF. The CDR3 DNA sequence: TGTGCCAGCACCACCGGGACAGGGCGAACGGGAGTTTTGTTTTTT.

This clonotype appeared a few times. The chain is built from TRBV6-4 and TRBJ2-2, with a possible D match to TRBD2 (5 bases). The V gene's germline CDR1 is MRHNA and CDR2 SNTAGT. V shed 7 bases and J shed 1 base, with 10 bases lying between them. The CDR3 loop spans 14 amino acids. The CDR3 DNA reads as TGTGCCAGCACCCAGGACTGGAACACCGGGGAGCTGTTTTTT. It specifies CASTQDWNTGELFF.

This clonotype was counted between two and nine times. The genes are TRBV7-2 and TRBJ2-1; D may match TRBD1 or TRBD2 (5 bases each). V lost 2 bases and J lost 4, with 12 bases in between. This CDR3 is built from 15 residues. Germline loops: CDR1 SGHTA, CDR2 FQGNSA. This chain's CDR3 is CASSLFEGPYNEQFF. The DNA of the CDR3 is TGTGCCAGCAGCTTATTCGAGGGGCCTTACAATGAGCAGTTCTTC.